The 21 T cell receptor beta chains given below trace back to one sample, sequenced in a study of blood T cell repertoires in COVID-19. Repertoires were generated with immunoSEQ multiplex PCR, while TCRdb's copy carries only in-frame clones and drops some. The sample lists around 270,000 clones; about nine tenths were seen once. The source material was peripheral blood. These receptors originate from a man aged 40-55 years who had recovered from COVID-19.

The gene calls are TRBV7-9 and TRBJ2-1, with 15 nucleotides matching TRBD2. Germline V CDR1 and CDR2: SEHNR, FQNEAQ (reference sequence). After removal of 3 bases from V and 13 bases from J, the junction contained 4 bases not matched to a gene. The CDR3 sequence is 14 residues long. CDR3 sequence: CASSFGTSGRFQFF. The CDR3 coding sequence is TGTGCCAGCAGCTTTGGGACTAGCGGGAGGTTCCAGTTCTTC.

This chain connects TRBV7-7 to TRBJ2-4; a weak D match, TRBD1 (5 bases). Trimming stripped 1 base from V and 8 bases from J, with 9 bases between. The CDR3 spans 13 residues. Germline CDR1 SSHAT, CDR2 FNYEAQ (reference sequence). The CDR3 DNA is TGTGCCAGCAGCTTAGACCAGGGTGACATTCAGTACTTC. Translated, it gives CASSLDQGDIQYF.

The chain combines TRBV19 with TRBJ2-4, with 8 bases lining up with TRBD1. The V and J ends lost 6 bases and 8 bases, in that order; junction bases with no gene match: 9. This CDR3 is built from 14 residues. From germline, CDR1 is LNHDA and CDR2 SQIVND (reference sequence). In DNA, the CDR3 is TGTGCCAGTAGGTCGGACAGGGATGGGGACATTCAGTACTTC. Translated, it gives CASRSDRDGDIQYF.

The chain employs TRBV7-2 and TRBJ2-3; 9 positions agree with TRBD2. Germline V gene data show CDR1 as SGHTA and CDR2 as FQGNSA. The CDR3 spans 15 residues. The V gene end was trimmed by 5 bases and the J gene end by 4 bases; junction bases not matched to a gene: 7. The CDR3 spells CASSPSAGGPDTQYF. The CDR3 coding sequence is TGTGCCAGCAGCCCTAGTGCGGGAGGGCCAGATACGCAGTATTTT.

The CDR3 DNA sequence: TGCGCCAACCCTCTCAGGACTAGCACAGATACGCAGTATTTT. This gives the protein CANPLRTSTDTQYF. The genes are TRBV10-1 and TRBJ2-3, with a weak D call TRBD2 (5 bases). CDR1 WNHNN and CDR2 SYGVQD come from the germline V gene (reference sequence). CDR3 length: 14 amino acids. V was pared by 10 bases and J by 0 bases, with 14 bases between.

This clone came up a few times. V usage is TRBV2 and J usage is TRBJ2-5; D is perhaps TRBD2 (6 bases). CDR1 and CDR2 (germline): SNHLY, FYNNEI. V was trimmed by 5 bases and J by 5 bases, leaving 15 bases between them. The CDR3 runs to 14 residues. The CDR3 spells CASSPTPGGETQYF. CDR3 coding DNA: TGTGCCAGCAGTCCTACACCTGGAGGGGAGACCCAGTACTTC.

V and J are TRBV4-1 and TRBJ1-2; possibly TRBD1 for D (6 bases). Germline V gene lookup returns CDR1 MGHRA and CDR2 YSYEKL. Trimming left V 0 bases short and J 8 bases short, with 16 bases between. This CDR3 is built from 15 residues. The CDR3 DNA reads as TGCGCCAGCAGCCAAGATCAGGGGTTCGTGGGCGGCTACACCTTC. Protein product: CASSQDQGFVGGYTF.

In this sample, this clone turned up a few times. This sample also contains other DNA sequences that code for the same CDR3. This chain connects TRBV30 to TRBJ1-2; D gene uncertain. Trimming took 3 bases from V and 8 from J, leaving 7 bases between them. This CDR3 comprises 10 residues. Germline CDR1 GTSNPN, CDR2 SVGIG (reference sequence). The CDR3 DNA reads TGTGCCTGGAGGGGAGGGGGCTACACCTTC. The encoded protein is CAWRGGGYTF.

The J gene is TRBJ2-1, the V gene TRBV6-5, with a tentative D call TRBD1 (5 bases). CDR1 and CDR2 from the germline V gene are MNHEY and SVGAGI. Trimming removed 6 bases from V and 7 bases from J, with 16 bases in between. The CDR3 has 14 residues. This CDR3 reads CASRISFSGNEQFF. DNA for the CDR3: TGTGCCAGCAGGATCAGTTTTTCAGGGAATGAGCAGTTCTTC.

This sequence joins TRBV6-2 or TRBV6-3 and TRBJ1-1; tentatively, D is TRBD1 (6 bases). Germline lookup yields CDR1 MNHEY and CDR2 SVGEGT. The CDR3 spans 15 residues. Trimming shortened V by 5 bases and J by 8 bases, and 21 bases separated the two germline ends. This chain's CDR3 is CASSDHLGGAAEAFF. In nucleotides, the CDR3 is TGTGCCAGCAGTGACCACCTAGGGGGTGCCGCGGAAGCTTTCTTT.

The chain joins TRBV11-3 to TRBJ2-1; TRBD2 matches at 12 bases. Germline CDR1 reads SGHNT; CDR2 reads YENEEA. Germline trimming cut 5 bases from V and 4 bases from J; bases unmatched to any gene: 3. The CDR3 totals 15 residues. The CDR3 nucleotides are TGTGCCAGCAGCCGCCTAGCGGGGGGGTACAATGAGCAGTTCTTC. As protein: CASSRLAGGYNEQFF.

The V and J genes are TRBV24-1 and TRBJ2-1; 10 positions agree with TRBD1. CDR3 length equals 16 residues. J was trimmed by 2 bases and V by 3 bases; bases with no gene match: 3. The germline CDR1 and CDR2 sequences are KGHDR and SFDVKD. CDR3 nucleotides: TGTGCCACCAGTGATGCAGGACAGGGGGCCTACAATGAGCAGTTCTTC. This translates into CATSDAGQGAYNEQFF.

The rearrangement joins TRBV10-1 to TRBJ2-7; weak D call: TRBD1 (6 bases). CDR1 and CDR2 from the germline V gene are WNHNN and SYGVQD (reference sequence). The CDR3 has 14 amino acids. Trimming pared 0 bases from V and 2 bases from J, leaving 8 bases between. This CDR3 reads CASSESYRAYEQYF. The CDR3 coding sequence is TGCGCCAGCAGTGAGTCGTACAGGGCCTACGAGCAGTACTTC.

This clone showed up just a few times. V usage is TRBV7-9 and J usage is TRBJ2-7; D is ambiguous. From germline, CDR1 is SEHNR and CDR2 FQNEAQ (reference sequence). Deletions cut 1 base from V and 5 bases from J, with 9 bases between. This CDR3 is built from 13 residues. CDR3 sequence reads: CASSLVLTDEQYF. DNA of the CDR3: TGTGCCAGCAGCTTAGTACTAACCGACGAGCAGTACTTC.

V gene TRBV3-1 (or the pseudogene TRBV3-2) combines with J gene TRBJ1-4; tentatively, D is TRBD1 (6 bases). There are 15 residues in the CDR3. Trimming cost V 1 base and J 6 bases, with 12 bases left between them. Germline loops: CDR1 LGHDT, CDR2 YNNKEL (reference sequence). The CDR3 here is CASSQGGQGYEKLFF. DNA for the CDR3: TGTGCCAGCAGCCAAGGGGGGCAGGGGTATGAAAAACTGTTTTTT.

CDR3 protein: CASSWRGTNYNEQFF. CDR3 coding DNA: TGTGCCAGCAGCTGGCGCGGGACTAACTACAATGAGCAGTTCTTC. This rearrangement joins TRBV11-2 to TRBJ2-1; 7 nucleotides agree with TRBD2. The CDR3 is 15 amino acids. V gave up 4 bases and J gave up 3 bases; unmatched junction bases: 6. The germline V gene has CDR1 SGHAT and CDR2 FQNNGV.

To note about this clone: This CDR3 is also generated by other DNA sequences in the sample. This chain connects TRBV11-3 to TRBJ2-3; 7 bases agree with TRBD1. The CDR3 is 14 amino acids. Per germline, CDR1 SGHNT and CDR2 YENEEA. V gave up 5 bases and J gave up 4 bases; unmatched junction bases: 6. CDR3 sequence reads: CASSRGGVADTQYF. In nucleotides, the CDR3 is TGTGCCAGCAGCCGAGGGGGCGTTGCAGATACGCAGTATTTT.

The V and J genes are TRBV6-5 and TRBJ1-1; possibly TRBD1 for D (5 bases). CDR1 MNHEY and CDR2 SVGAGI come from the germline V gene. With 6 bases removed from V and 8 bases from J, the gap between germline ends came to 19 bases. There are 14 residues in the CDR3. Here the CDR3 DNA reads TGTGCCAGCAGCGCCCAGCGGGCAGGGAACGAAGCTTTCTTT. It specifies CASSAQRAGNEAFF.

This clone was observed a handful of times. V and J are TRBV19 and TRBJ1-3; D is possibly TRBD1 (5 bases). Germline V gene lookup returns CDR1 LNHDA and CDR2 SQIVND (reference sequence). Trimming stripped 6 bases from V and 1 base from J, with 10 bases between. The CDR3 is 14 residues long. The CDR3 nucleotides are TGTGCCAGTAGCCAAGGGGTTTCTGGAAACACCATATATTTT. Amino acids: CASSQGVSGNTIYF.

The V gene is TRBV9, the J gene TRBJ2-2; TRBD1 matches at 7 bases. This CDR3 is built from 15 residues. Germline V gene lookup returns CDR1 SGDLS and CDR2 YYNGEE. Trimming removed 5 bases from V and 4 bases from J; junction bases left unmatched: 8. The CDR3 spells CASSWTQGPTGELFF. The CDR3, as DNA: TGTGCCAGCAGTTGGACACAGGGGCCCACCGGGGAGCTGTTTTTT.

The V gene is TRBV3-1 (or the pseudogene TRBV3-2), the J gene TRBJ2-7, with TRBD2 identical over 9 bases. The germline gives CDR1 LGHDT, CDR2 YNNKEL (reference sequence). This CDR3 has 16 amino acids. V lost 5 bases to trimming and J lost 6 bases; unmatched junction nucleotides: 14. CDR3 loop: CASSYGSSGTYSEQYF. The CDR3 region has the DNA TGTGCCAGCAGCTACGGCTCTAGCGGGACATACAGCGAGCAGTACTTC.